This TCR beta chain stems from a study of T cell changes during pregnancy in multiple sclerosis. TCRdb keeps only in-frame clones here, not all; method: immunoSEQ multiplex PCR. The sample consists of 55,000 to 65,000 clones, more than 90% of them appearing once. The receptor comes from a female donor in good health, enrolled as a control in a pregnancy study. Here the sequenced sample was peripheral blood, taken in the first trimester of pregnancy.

The CDR3 DNA reads TGCGCCAGCAGCTTCCGGACTAGACCGGGCAATGAGCAGTTCTTC. This translates into CASSFRTRPGNEQFF. The V gene is TRBV4-1, the J gene TRBJ2-1; 7 nucleotides match TRBD2. CDR3 size: 15 residues. The J segment lost 6 bases and the V segment lost 5 bases, leaving 10 bases of the junction unmatched. The germline V gene has CDR1 MGHRA and CDR2 YSYEKL.